The 2 T cell receptor beta chains reported below all come from one sample, sequenced in a study of T and B cells in COVID-19 patients. TRB was amplified from about 250-500 ng of blood genomic DNA. Multiplex PCR with BIOMED2 TRB-A/B primer pools amplified TRB rearrangements. TCRdb itself ran the multiplex PCR reads through MiXCR, one entry per CDR3 protein. The sample contains around 5,000 distinct CDR3 sequences, 25% to 30% of which appear only once. Sequencing was done on a sample of blood. Receptors were obtained from a human donor with active COVID-19.

This clonotype was detected only a few times. This chain links TRBV4-2 with TRBJ2-1; the D is unclear. The CDR3 is made up of 13 amino acids. From germline, CDR1 is LGHNA and CDR2 YNFKEQ. V was shortened by 1 base and J by 5 bases, with 6 bases between the two germline ends. The CDR3 sequence: CASSQGPNNEQFF. The CDR3 DNA follows: TGTGCCAGCAGCCAAGGACCTAACAATGAGCAGTTCTTC.

The genes are TRBV6-6 and TRBJ2-4, with D perhaps being TRBD1 or TRBD2 (6 bases each). In germline, CDR1 is MNHNY, CDR2 SVGAGI (reference sequence). V was trimmed by 7 bases and J by 8 bases, leaving 21 bases between them. The CDR3 runs to 15 residues. CDR3: CASTRHRGKGDIQYF. The CDR3, as DNA: TGTGCCAGCACCCGTCATCGGGGGAAGGGGGACATTCAGTACTTC.